Shown below are 19 T cell receptor beta chains from a single sample sequenced in a study of blood T cell repertoires in COVID-19 (dated by TCRdb to about 2020). Receptor libraries were prepared by the immunoSEQ multiplex PCR assay. TCRdb's version of the immuneACCESS table is confined to in-frame rearrangements and falls short of the full clone set. An unresolved V gene accounts for under half of the shortfall where checked; the remainder is of unknown origin. This sample holds 300,000 to 400,000 clones; 80% to 90% were observed only once. The top ten clonotypes cover approximately 9.3% of the sample. What was sequenced was peripheral blood. These receptors were obtained from a man aged 30 to 39 with COVID-19, enrolled during active disease.

The chain joins TRBV7-3 to TRBJ1-5, with 8 bases identical to TRBD1. Germline V gives CDR1 SGHTA, CDR2 FQGTGA. V was clipped by 5 bases and J by 9 bases; unmatched bases: 6. CDR3 length: 13 residues. For the CDR3, the DNA is TGTGCCAGCAGCCCAGGGGGGACAGGGCCCCAGCATTTT. Its protein product is CASSPGGTGPQHF.

In DNA, the CDR3 is TGTGCCAGCAGCGTGCGGACAGGGGGCGAGGAGACCCAGTACTTC. This encodes CASSVRTGGEETQYF. V is TRBV9 and J is TRBJ2-5, with 11 bases lining up with TRBD1. With 2 bases clipped from V and 5 bases from J, the junction kept 5 bases outside the gene matches. The CDR3 extends over 15 amino acids. Germline lookup yields CDR1 SGDLS and CDR2 YYNGEE. Filled out from reference TRBV9 and TRBJ2-5, the complete variable domain reads DSGVTQTPKHLITATGQRVTLRCSPRSGDLSVYWYQQSLDQGLQFLIQYYNGEERAKGNILERFSAQQFPDLHSELNLSSLELGDSALYFCASSVRTGGEETQYFGPGTRLLVL.

The chain is built from TRBV5-1 and TRBJ1-1; possibly TRBD1 for D (6 bases). V lost 0 bases and J 5 bases, leaving 14 bases between the germline ends. CDR3 size: 15 residues. CDR1 and CDR2 (germline): SGHRS, YFSETQ. Written as DNA, the CDR3 is TGCGCCAGCAGCTTGGACAGGGCTATTGGGACTGAAGCTTTCTTT. Translation gives CASSLDRAIGTEAFF. Full variable domain (rest looked up from reference TRBV5-1 and TRBJ1-1): KAGVTQTPRYLIKTRGQQVTLSCSPISGHRSVSWYQQTPGQGLQFLFEYFSETQRNKGNFPGRFSGRQFSNSRSEMNVSTLELGDSALYLCASSLDRAIGTEAFFGQGTRLTVV.

V usage is TRBV7-8 and J usage is TRBJ2-5, with 9 bases identical to TRBD1. The length of the CDR3 is 15 residues. The junction had 8 bases not matched to a gene; V was cut back by 7 bases and J by 2 bases. Germline V gene sequence: CDR1 SGHVS, CDR2 FQNEAQ. CDR3 sequence: CASTINRGRQETQYF. CDR3 DNA: TGTGCCAGCACCATAAACAGGGGGCGGCAAGAGACCCAGTACTTC.

The gene calls are TRBV7-2 and TRBJ2-7; 7 bases align to TRBD1. The CDR3 is 14 amino acids. Trimming removed 5 bases from V and 6 bases from J; junction bases left unmatched: 10. Germline CDR1 and CDR2: SGHTA and FQGNSA. CDR3 amino acids: CASSTPDRNSEQYF. Written as DNA, the CDR3 is TGTGCCAGCAGCACCCCGGACAGGAACAGCGAGCAGTACTTC.

This rearrangement joins TRBV15 to TRBJ1-2, with D unclear. CDR3 length equals 15 residues. V was clipped by 1 base and J by 4 bases, with 13 bases between them. CDR1 and CDR2 (germline): LNHNV, YYDKDF (reference sequence). CDR3 nucleotide sequence: TGTGCCACCAGCAGAGTTGGGAGGGAGATCTATGGCTACACCTTC. Its translation is CATSRVGREIYGYTF.

This rearrangement joins TRBV27 to TRBJ1-4; maybe TRBD1 (6 bases). The CDR3 loop spans 19 amino acids. In germline, CDR1 is MNHEY, CDR2 SMNVEV (reference sequence). V lost 0 bases, J lost 5 bases, and 22 bases lay in between. DNA for the CDR3: TGTGCCAGCAGTTTATCTGTCGGTTCCCGGATAGGACAGAATGAAAAACTGTTTTTT. Translation gives CASSLSVGSRIGQNEKLFF.

The J gene is TRBJ1-1, the V gene TRBV14, with TRBD1 identical over 12 bases. Germline V gives CDR1 SGHDN, CDR2 FVKESK. The CDR3 loop spans 19 amino acids. The trim removed 4 bases at V and 1 base at J, leaving 13 bases unmatched. The chain's CDR3 is CASSPVPGQGAEGNTEAFF. DNA for the CDR3: TGTGCCAGCAGCCCCGTTCCGGGACAGGGGGCAGAGGGGAACACTGAAGCTTTCTTT.

This clone is a singleton in its sample. The genes are TRBV18 and TRBJ2-3; a weak D match, TRBD2 (6 bases). This CDR3 spans 17 amino acids. Germline loops: CDR1 KGHSH, CDR2 LQKENI. V dropped 2 bases and J dropped 4 bases, with 19 bases sitting between them. DNA of the CDR3: TGTGCCAGCTCACCAGGTGCCGCGGGGTGGAGATCAGATACGCAGTATTTT. This sequence encodes CASSPGAAGWRSDTQYF.

This chain links TRBV5-1 with TRBJ2-7; a possible D gene is TRBD2 (7 bases). Per germline, CDR1 SGHRS and CDR2 YFSETQ. V lost 1 base to trimming and J lost 2 bases, with 10 bases between them. The CDR3 is 14 amino acids. CDR3 nucleotides: TGCGCCAGCAGCTTGAACGGGGGGCCCTACGAGCAGTACTTC. It yields the protein CASSLNGGPYEQYF.

V is TRBV19 and J is TRBJ2-5; possible D gene TRBD2, 6 bases. Germline V CDR1 and CDR2: LNHDA, SQIVND (reference sequence). CDR3 length: 14 residues. Deletions cut 8 bases from V and 0 bases from J, with 13 bases between. The DNA for the CDR3 is TGTGCCAGTTCTATCCGGGACTACCAAGAGACCCAGTACTTC. Translating it yields CASSIRDYQETQYF.

This CDR3 is CASSLMGQGYEQYF. DNA of the CDR3: TGCGCCAGCAGCCTTATGGGACAGGGCTACGAGCAGTACTTC. This sequence joins TRBV5-1 and TRBJ2-7, with TRBD1 matching over 9 bases. Germline V gene data show CDR1 as SGHRS and CDR2 as YFSETQ. V dropped 4 bases and J dropped 3; count of bases not matched to a gene: 5. This CDR3 spans 14 amino acids.

The V gene is TRBV27, the J gene TRBJ2-1, with TRBD2 identical over 10 bases. V lost 5 bases to trimming and J lost 5 bases; unmatched junction nucleotides: 9. The germline V gene has CDR1 MNHEY and CDR2 SMNVEV (reference sequence). The CDR3 runs 16 residues. CDR3 nucleotides: TGTGCCAGCAGTCCCGGAGCGGGAGGGAGGCACAATGAGCAGTTCTTC. Residues: CASSPGAGGRHNEQFF.

The chain combines TRBV27 with TRBJ2-7, with 7 bases lining up with TRBD2. Germline CDR1 is MNHEY and CDR2 is SMNVEV (reference sequence). V trimming: 3 bases; J trimming: 3 bases; junction bases outside the gene matches: 8. The CDR3 has 15 residues. CDR3 nucleotide sequence: TGTGCCAGCAGTTTGGAGGTTGGGAGGGGCTACGAGCAGTACTTC. Translated, it gives CASSLEVGRGYEQYF.

The V call is TRBV9, the J call TRBJ2-2, with 11 bases lining up with TRBD1. With 2 bases clipped from V and 6 bases from J, the junction kept 3 bases outside the gene matches. CDR1 and CDR2 from the germline V gene are SGDLS and YYNGEE. CDR3 length: 15 residues. The CDR3 DNA sequence: TGTGCCAGCAGCGTCGTGGGACAGGGGGCCGGGGAGCTGTTTTTT. It codes for CASSVVGQGAGELFF.

The rearrangement uses TRBV28 and TRBJ2-1, with 9 nucleotides matching TRBD1. This CDR3 has 16 residues. Trimming removed 4 bases from V and 3 bases from J; junction bases left unmatched: 7. Germline V gene lookup returns CDR1 MDHEN and CDR2 SYDVKM. CDR3 protein: CASSSPGTGYYNEQFF. The CDR3 DNA reads as TGTGCCAGCAGTTCCCCCGGGACAGGGTACTACAATGAGCAGTTCTTC.

The V gene is TRBV6-4, the J gene TRBJ2-7, with 9 bases matching TRBD2. Germline CDR1 MRHNA, CDR2 SNTAGT. The length of the CDR3 is 16 residues. The trim removed 3 bases at V and 0 bases at J, leaving 6 bases unmatched. Here the CDR3 reads CASSEKREESSYEQYF. CDR3 bases: TGTGCCAGCAGTGAAAAGCGGGAGGAAAGCTCCTACGAGCAGTACTTC.

This chain connects TRBV10-2 to TRBJ2-1; TRBD2 aligns across 13 bases. The J segment lost 6 bases and the V segment lost 7 bases, leaving 9 bases of the junction unmatched. The CDR3 extends over 16 amino acids. The germline V gene has CDR1 WSHSY and CDR2 SAAADI. Here the CDR3 DNA reads TGCGCCAGCAAGGGACTAGCGGGAACTATAACCAATGAGCAGTTCTTC. This codes for CASKGLAGTITNEQFF.

Only a few counts were recorded for this clone. The V call is TRBV2, the J call TRBJ2-7; 12 bases agree with TRBD2. Germline V CDR1 and CDR2: SNHLY, FYNNEI. V lost 8 bases, J lost 3 bases, and 8 bases stayed unmatched. The CDR3 covers 15 residues. The CDR3: CASRLAGGPGYEQYF. CDR3 coding DNA: TGTGCCAGCCGGCTAGCGGGGGGGCCGGGCTACGAGCAGTACTTC.